The T cell receptor (beta chain) under discussion was sequenced for a study of T cell changes during pregnancy in multiple sclerosis. Assay: immunoSEQ multiplex PCR; the TCRdb copy retains only in-frame clones and omits some. The data contain 75,000 to 80,000 clones, approximately 90% of them singletons. The CDR3 spans 15 residues. The junction had 8 bases not matched to a gene; V was cut back by 3 bases and J by 4 bases. Germline CDR1 reads MRHNA; CDR2 reads SNTAGT. The chain couples TRBV6-4 to TRBJ1-2, with 7 bases fitting TRBD1. The sample was peripheral blood, taken before pregnancy. This clonotype was obtained from a female donor with multiple sclerosis, enrolled in a pregnancy study. CDR3 nucleotide sequence: TGTGCCAGCAGTGAATCGGTAGGGGGCAGCTATGGCTACACCTTC. Translating it yields CASSESVGGSYGYTF.